Below, 26 T cell receptor beta chains from the same sample are listed, as sequenced in a study of cytomegalovirus exposure and HLA in healthy donors. The PCR was carried out with 60 Vbeta primers and 13 Jbeta primers. Here immunoSEQ multiplex PCR was the method, and the copy in TCRdb shows in-frame clones only, minus some. The repertoire includes 120,000 to 150,000 clones, roughly 76% of them detected once, and about 3.8% sits in the top ten. Sequencing was carried out using PBMCs. Source of these receptors: a man aged 18 to 30 in good health and CMV-seronegative.

In regard to this clone: This is likely a read error, given that the CDR3 carries no conserved phenylalanine or tryptophan at its end. Because the CDR3's place on the DNA is in doubt, the DNA is left out and the CDR3 is given as listed by TCRdb. J is TRBJ2-3 and V is TRBV1; the table gives TRBD2 as D, unverified against the DNA. TRBV1 counts as a pseudogene. Both ends counted, the CDR3 spans 12 residues. Here the CDR3 reads CTSSPGTSDAAG.

This clone appeared a single time. The chain has TRBV2 and TRBJ1-4, with unresolved D. The germline gives CDR1 SNHLY, CDR2 FYNNEI. The CDR3 is 15 amino acids. V gave up 3 bases and J gave up 8 bases, with 16 bases separating them. CDR3 DNA sequence: TGTGCCAGCAGTGATTTGGGTAACGGGAGGGAAAAACTGTTTTTT. Translated, it gives CASSDLGNGREKLFF.

The rearrangement uses TRBV5-6 and TRBJ2-5; perhaps TRBD1 as D (6 bases). Germline V gene lookup returns CDR1 SGHDT and CDR2 YYEEEE. The CDR3 is 14 residues long. Trimming removed 4 bases from V and 0 bases from J, with 10 bases in between. The CDR3 coding sequence is TGTGCCAGCAGCACAGGGCTCAACCAAGAGACCCAGTACTTC. Amino acid sequence: CASSTGLNQETQYF. Full variable domain (outside the CDR3, taken from reference TRBV5-6 and TRBJ2-5): DAGVTQSPTHLIKTRGQQVTLRCSPKSGHDTVSWYQQALGQGPQFIFQYYEEEERQRGNFPDRFSGHQFPNYSSELNVNALLLGDSALYLCASSTGLNQETQYFGPGTRLLVL.

The genes are TRBV14 and TRBJ2-7; 13 bases are a match to TRBD2. The CDR3 has 16 residues. Germline values: CDR1 SGHDN, CDR2 FVKESK. V dropped 3 bases and J dropped 2; count of bases not matched to a gene: 4. The CDR3 is CASSQRLAGGPYEQYF. The DNA for the CDR3 is TGTGCCAGCAGCCAGAGACTAGCGGGAGGTCCCTACGAGCAGTACTTC.

The chain joins TRBV7-6 to TRBJ2-1, with D possibly TRBD2 on 7 matching bases. Trimming removed 4 bases from V and 5 bases from J, with 18 bases in between. The CDR3 runs to 16 residues. CDR1 is SGHVS, CDR2 FNYEAQ, per germline. The CDR3 spells CASSSQTGRGNNEQFF. CDR3 nucleotides: TGTGCCAGCAGCTCCCAAACAGGGAGGGGTAACAATGAGCAGTTCTTC.

The rearrangement uses TRBV15 and TRBJ2-7; 9 bases fit TRBD2. The germline CDR1 and CDR2 sequences are LNHNV and YYDKDF (reference sequence). The CDR3 runs to 14 residues. Trimming removed 5 bases from V and 5 bases from J; junction bases left unmatched: 7. In DNA form, the CDR3 reads TGTGCCACCAGCCGCGGGGGGGTTACTAACGAGCAGTACTTC. Translated, it gives CATSRGGVTNEQYF.

The rearrangement joins TRBV19 to TRBJ1-4, with D possibly TRBD1 on 6 matching bases. The CDR3 extends over 14 amino acids. The germline V gene encodes CDR1 LNHDA and CDR2 SQIVND (reference sequence). The V and J ends lost 4 bases and 7 bases respectively, with 13 bases between them. The CDR3 DNA reads TGTGCCAGTAGTACCCCAGGGGCCGGTGAAAAACTGTTTTTT. This codes for CASSTPGAGEKLFF. The variable domain in full, completed from reference TRBV19 and TRBJ1-4, reads DGGITQSPKYLFRKEGQNVTLSCEQNLNHDAMYWYRQDPGQGLRLIYYSQIVNDFQKGDIAEGYSVSREKKESFPLTVTSAQKNPTAFYLCASSTPGAGEKLFFGSGTQLSVL.

This clone has just a few counts. V gene TRBV18 combines with J gene TRBJ2-1; tentatively, D is TRBD1 (6 bases). The V end was cut by 1 base, the J end by 13 bases, with 14 bases between. Germline assignment: CDR1 KGHSH and CDR2 LQKENI. The CDR3 totals 13 residues. CDR3 in DNA: TGTGCCAGCTCACCACAAGACAGGCCTGATCAGTTCTTC. Amino acids: CASSPQDRPDQFF.

A single count supports this clone. The chain employs TRBV28 and TRBJ2-7; 8 bases fit TRBD1. The CDR3 is made up of 14 amino acids. Germline loops: CDR1 MDHEN, CDR2 SYDVKM. The V segment lost 10 bases and the J segment 3 bases; nucleotides outside the gene matches: 11. The CDR3 DNA reads as TGTGCCACCTTCCCGGGACAGGTGTTCTACGAGCAGTACTTC. Encoded protein: CATFPGQVFYEQYF.

Here the CDR3 reads CASTDSSYEQYF. The CDR3 DNA sequence: TGTGCCAGTACGGACAGCTCCTACGAGCAGTACTTC. This chain uses TRBV6-5 with TRBJ2-7; a possible D gene is TRBD1 (6 bases). The CDR3 has 12 residues. V lost 9 bases and J 0 bases, leaving 9 bases between the germline ends. Germline loops: CDR1 MNHEY, CDR2 SVGAGI.

This clone showed up just a few times. The V call is TRBV2, the J call TRBJ1-2, with TRBD1 matching over 9 bases. V was pared by 5 bases and J by 7 bases, with 11 bases of the junction left unmatched. CDR1 SNHLY and CDR2 FYNNEI come from the germline V gene. This CDR3 region has 15 residues. This CDR3 is CASSLAGTGTSGYTF. In DNA form, the CDR3 reads TGTGCCAGCAGTCTTGCCGGGACAGGGACTTCTGGCTACACCTTC.

About this clone itself: Different DNA sequences within this sample yield the same CDR3. V is TRBV11-2 and J is TRBJ1-1; D is ambiguous. Per the germline V gene, CDR1 is SGHAT and CDR2 is FQNNGV. The CDR3 is made up of 14 amino acids. The germline V and J ends were trimmed by 1 base and 1 base, with 7 bases remaining between them. The CDR3 DNA reads TGTGCCAGCAGCTTAGGTCCAGGGAACACTGAAGCTTTCTTT. This gives the protein CASSLGPGNTEAFF.

The chain employs TRBV13 and TRBJ2-3; 8 bases fit TRBD1. The CDR3 length is 15 residues. The V gene's germline CDR1 is PRHDT and CDR2 FYEKMQ (reference sequence). The trim removed 5 bases at V and 2 bases at J, leaving 6 bases unmatched. CDR3 nucleotide sequence: TGTGCCAGCAGCGATAGGACAGGGACCACAGATACGCAGTATTTT. Protein: CASSDRTGTTDTQYF.

This clone was found a few times. The rearrangement uses TRBV2 and TRBJ1-4; possible D gene TRBD1, 5 bases. Germline assignment: CDR1 SNHLY and CDR2 FYNNEI. There are 15 residues in the CDR3. The V end was cut by 4 bases, the J end by 8 bases, with 17 bases between. The CDR3 region is CASSGGGPVGEKLFF. The CDR3 bases are TGTGCCAGCAGTGGGGGCGGACCAGTAGGGGAAAAACTGTTTTTT.

The chain is built from TRBV6-4 and TRBJ1-6, with 8 bases identical to TRBD1. V shed 6 bases and J 13 bases; nucleotides not matched to a gene: 11. The CDR3 sequence is 14 residues long. Germline V CDR1 and CDR2: MRHNA, SNTAGT. The CDR3 DNA reads TGTGCCAGCAGCCTAGACAGGGGCCTGACGCCCCTCCACTTT. Encoded protein: CASSLDRGLTPLHF.

The chain employs TRBV19 and TRBJ2-3, with a possible D match to TRBD2 (7 bases). V lost 5 bases and J 8 bases, leaving 14 bases between the germline ends. Germline CDR1 LNHDA, CDR2 SQIVND (reference sequence). CDR3 length: 13 amino acids. The DNA for the CDR3 is TGTGCCAGTAGTCCCTGGGGGGGCATTACGCAGTATTTT. Its translation: CASSPWGGITQYF. Using reference TRBV19 and TRBJ2-3 for the parts outside the CDR3, the full variable domain is DGGITQSPKYLFRKEGQNVTLSCEQNLNHDAMYWYRQDPGQGLRLIYYSQIVNDFQKGDIAEGYSVSREKKESFPLTVTSAQKNPTAFYLCASSPWGGITQYFGPGTRLTVL.

The chain carries TRBV2 and TRBJ2-1; 8 nucleotides agree with TRBD1. The germline V gene encodes CDR1 SNHLY and CDR2 FYNNEI. The CDR3 sequence is 14 residues long. V gave up 8 bases and J gave up 4 bases; unmatched junction bases: 7. The CDR3 region is CASDIGQGYNEQFF. In DNA form, the CDR3 reads TGTGCCAGCGATATCGGACAGGGTTACAATGAGCAGTTCTTC.

The V gene is TRBV21-1, the J gene TRBJ1-2; the table names TRBD1, a call not compared with the DNA. TRBV21-1 is described as a pseudogene. The CDR3 extends over 18 amino acids. The CDR3 DNA is TGTGCCAGCAGCAAAGATCTTTATAATGACAGGGGGAGGGATGGCTACACCTTC. It encodes CASSKDLYNDRGRDGYTF.

The chain couples TRBV19 to TRBJ2-1; 15 bases agree with TRBD2. Germline CDR1 LNHDA, CDR2 SQIVND (reference sequence). The CDR3 is 18 residues long. The V gene end was trimmed by 0 bases and the J gene end by 8 bases; junction bases not matched to a gene: 8. The CDR3 DNA reads TGTGCCAGTAGTATAGATCACGGGGGACTAGCGGGAGGTGATGAGCAGTTCTTC. The encoded protein is CASSIDHGGLAGGDEQFF. Full variable domain (remainder filled in from reference TRBV19 and TRBJ2-1): DGGITQSPKYLFRKEGQNVTLSCEQNLNHDAMYWYRQDPGQGLRLIYYSQIVNDFQKGDIAEGYSVSREKKESFPLTVTSAQKNPTAFYLCASSIDHGGLAGGDEQFFGPGTRLTVL.

This clone was observed a few times. The genes are TRBV30 and TRBJ1-6; D remains ambiguous. The germline V and J ends were trimmed by 2 bases and 4 bases, with 12 bases remaining between them. Germline values: CDR1 GTSNPN, CDR2 SVGIG (reference sequence). CDR3 length equals 15 residues. Here the CDR3 DNA reads TGTGCCTGGAGTACACCGACACCTTATAATTCACCCCTCCACTTT. Translated, it gives CAWSTPTPYNSPLHF.

The chain has TRBV7-8 and TRBJ1-4; D remains ambiguous. Germline CDR1 is SGHVS and CDR2 is FQNEAQ. V lost 4 bases to trimming and J lost 8 bases, with 11 bases between them. The CDR3 is made up of 13 amino acids. The CDR3 DNA reads TGTGCCAGCAGCTCCGGAGATGGAGAAAAACTGTTTTTT. Translating gives CASSSGDGEKLFF.

The gene calls are TRBV19 and TRBJ1-1; no firm D call. The CDR3 loop spans 13 amino acids. Germline V gene lookup returns CDR1 LNHDA and CDR2 SQIVND (reference sequence). Trimming removed 3 bases from V and 10 bases from J, with 15 bases in between. CDR3 nucleotides: TGTGCCAGTAGTATTCAAGGAAGAGGCGGAGCTTTCTTT. Protein sequence: CASSIQGRGGAFF.

This chain joins TRBV7-3 and TRBJ2-3; 11 nucleotides match TRBD1. Looked up from germline, CDR1 is SGHTA and CDR2 is FQGTGA. V dropped 5 bases and J dropped 4; count of bases not matched to a gene: 11. This CDR3 has 17 amino acids. For the CDR3, the DNA is TGTGCCAGCAGCCCACGGACTACGGGACAGGGGGCAGATACGCAGTATTTT. It translates to CASSPRTTGQGADTQYF.

This rearrangement joins TRBV27 to TRBJ2-7, with 10 bases that match TRBD2. This CDR3 has 15 amino acids. Germline V CDR1 and CDR2: MNHEY, SMNVEV (reference sequence). J lost 3 bases, V lost 4 bases, and 6 bases had no gene match. The CDR3 nucleotides read TGTGCCAGCAGTTCGACCAGCGGGGGGGACTACGAGCAGTACTTC. Its translation: CASSSTSGGDYEQYF.

J is TRBJ1-1 and V is TRBV7-9, with D possibly TRBD1 on 5 matching bases. Germline CDR1 is SEHNR and CDR2 is FQNEAQ (reference sequence). This CDR3 contains 12 residues. With 5 bases removed from V and 11 bases from J, the gap between germline ends came to 15 bases. Here the CDR3 reads CASSQAEGKAFF. The CDR3 DNA reads as TGTGCCAGCAGCCAAGCGGAGGGGAAGGCTTTCTTT.

DNA for the CDR3: TGCAGCGCTCGAACCGCGGGGGATCAGTTCTTC. This codes for CSARTAGDQFF. V gene TRBV29-1 combines with J gene TRBJ2-1; 7 bases match TRBD2. The V and J ends lost 7 bases and 13 bases, in that order; junction bases with no gene match: 10. Germline CDR1 reads SQVTM; CDR2 reads ANQGSEA. CDR3 length: 11 residues.